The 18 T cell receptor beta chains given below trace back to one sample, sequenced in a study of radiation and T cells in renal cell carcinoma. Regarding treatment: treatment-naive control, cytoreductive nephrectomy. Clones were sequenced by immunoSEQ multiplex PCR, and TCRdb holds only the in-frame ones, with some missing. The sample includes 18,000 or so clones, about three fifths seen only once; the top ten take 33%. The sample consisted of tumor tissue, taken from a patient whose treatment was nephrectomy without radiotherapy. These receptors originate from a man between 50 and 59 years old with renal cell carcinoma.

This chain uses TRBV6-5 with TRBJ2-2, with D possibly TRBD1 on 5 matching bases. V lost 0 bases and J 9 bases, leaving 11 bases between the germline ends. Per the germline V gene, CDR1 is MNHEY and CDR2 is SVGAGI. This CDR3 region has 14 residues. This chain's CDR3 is CASSYSTAGRELFF. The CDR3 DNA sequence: TGTGCCAGCAGTTACTCGACAGCTGGGCGGGAGCTGTTTTTT.

Here the CDR3 DNA reads TGTGCCAGCAGTGAATGGGGCTACGAGCAGTACTTC. It encodes CASSEWGYEQYF. The chain combines TRBV6-1 with TRBJ2-7; D is ambiguous. The germline V and J ends were trimmed by 2 bases and 3 bases, with 5 bases remaining between them. Germline-derived CDR1 and CDR2 are MNHNS and SASEGT. The CDR3 loop spans 12 amino acids.

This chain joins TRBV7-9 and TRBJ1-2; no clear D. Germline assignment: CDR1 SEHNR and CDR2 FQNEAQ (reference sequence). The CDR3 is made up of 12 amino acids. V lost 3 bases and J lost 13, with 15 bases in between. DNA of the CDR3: TGTGCCAGCAGCTTTGAGGAGGGCGCAGGCACCTTC. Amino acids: CASSFEEGAGTF.

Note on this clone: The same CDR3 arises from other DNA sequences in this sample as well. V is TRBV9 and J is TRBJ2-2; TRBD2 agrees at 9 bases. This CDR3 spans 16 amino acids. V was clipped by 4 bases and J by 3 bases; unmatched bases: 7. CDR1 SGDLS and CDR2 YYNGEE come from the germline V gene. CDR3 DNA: TGTGCCAGCAGCCAGGGGCGGGGGGGTCACACCGGGGAGCTGTTTTTT. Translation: CASSQGRGGHTGELFF.

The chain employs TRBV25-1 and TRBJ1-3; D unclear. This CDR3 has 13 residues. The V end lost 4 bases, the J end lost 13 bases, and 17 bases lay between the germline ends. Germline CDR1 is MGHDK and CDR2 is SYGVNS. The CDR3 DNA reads TGTGCCAGCAGTGGAACTGGGCGGGAACAGATATATTTT. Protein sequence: CASSGTGREQIYF.

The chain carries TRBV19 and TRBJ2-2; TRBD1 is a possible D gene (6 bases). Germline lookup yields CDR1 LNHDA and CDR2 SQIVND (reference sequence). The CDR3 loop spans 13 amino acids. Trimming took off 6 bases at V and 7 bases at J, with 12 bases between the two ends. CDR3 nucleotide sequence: TGTGCCAGTAGCTACTCAGGGGTCGGGGAGCTGTTTTTT. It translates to CASSYSGVGELFF.

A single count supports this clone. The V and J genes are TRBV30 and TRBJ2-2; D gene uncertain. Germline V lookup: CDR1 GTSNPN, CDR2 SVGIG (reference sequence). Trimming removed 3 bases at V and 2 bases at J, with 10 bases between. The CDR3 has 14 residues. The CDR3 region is CAWSLTDNTGELFF. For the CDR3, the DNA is TGTGCCTGGAGCCTAACAGACAACACCGGGGAGCTGTTTTTT.

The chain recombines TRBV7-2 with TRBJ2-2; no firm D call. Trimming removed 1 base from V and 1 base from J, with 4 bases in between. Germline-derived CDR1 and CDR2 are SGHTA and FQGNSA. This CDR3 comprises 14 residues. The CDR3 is CASSLVGNTGELFF. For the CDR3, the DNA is TGTGCCAGCAGCTTAGTGGGGAACACCGGGGAGCTGTTTTTT.

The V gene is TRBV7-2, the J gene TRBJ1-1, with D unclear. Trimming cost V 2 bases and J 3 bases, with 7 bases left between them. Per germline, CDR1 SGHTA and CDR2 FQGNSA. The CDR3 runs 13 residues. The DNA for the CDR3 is TGTGCCAGCAGCTTATTCCCCGACACTGAAGCTTTCTTT. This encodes CASSLFPDTEAFF.

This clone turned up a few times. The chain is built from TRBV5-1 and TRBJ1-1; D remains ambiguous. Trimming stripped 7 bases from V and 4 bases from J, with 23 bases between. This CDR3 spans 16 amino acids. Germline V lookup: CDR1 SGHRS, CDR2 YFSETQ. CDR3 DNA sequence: TGCGCCAGCCAACGAATTTCAGGCTCCCTCGGCACTGAAGCTTTCTTT. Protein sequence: CASQRISGSLGTEAFF.

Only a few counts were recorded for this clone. CDR3 sequence (DNA): TGTGCCAGCAGCGTAAACACCGGGGAGCTGTTTTTT. It codes for CASSVNTGELFF. The chain links TRBV9 to TRBJ2-2; D gene unclear. The CDR3 contains 12 residues. The germline V gene encodes CDR1 SGDLS and CDR2 YYNGEE. V dropped 1 base and J dropped 2 bases, with 0 bases sitting between them.

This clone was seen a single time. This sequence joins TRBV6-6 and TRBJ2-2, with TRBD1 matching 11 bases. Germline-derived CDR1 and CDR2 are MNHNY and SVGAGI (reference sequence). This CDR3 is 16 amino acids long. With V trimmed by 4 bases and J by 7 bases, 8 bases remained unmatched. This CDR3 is CASSFLGTGGIGELFF. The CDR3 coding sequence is TGTGCCAGCAGTTTCCTAGGGACAGGGGGAATCGGGGAGCTGTTTTTT.

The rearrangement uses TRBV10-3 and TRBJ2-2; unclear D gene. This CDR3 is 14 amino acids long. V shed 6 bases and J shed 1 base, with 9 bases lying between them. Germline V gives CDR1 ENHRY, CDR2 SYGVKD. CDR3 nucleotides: TGTGCCATCAGGAGTCTAATGAACACCGGGGAGCTGTTTTTT. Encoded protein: CAIRSLMNTGELFF.

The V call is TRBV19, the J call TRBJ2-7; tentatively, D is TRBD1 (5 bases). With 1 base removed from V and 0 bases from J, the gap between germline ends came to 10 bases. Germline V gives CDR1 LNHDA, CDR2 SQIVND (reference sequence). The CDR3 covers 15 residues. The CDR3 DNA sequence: TGTGCCAGTAGTATAGTAGGGGAAAGCTCCTACGAGCAGTACTTC. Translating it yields CASSIVGESSYEQYF. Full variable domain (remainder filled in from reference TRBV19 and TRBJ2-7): DGGITQSPKYLFRKEGQNVTLSCEQNLNHDAMYWYRQDPGQGLRLIYYSQIVNDFQKGDIAEGYSVSREKKESFPLTVTSAQKNPTAFYLCASSIVGESSYEQYFGPGTRLTVT.

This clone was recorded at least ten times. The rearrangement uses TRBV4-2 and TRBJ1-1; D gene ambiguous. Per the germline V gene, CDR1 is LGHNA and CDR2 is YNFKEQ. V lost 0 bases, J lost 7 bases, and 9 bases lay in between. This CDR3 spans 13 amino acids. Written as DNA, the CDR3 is TGTGCCAGCAGCCAAGATAACGGGTTTGAAGCTTTCTTT. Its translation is CASSQDNGFEAFF.

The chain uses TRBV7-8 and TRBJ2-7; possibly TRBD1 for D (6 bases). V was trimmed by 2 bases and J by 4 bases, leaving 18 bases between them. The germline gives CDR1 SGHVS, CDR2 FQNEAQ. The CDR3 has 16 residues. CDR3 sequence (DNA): TGTGCCAGCAGCTTATGGTCGGGACAAGGGGGTTACGAGCAGTACTTC. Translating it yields CASSLWSGQGGYEQYF.

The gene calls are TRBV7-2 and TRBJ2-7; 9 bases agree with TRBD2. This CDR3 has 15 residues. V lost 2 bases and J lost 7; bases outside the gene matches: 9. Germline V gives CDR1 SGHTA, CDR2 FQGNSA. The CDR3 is CASSLSGGTRWEQYF. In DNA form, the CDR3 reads TGTGCCAGCAGCTTAAGCGGGGGGACGCGGTGGGAGCAGTACTTC.

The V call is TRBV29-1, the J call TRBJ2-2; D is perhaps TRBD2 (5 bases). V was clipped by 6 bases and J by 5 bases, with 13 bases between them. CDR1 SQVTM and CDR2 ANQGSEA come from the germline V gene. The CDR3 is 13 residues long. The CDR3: CSVNTGGTGELFF. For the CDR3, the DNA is TGCAGCGTGAACACCGGAGGAACCGGGGAGCTGTTTTTT.